The rows below give T cell receptor beta chains drawn from one sample of a study of follicular helper T cells after annual influenza vaccination. Profiled with immunoSEQ multiplex PCR; TCRdb holds only in-frame clones, not every one. Altogether some 15,000 clones are present, just under 85% being singletons, with the ten largest covering about 0.26%. The sample was CXCR5- memory CD4+ T cells sorted from blood, taken on the day of influenza vaccination. Every receptor here comes from an adult who received the influenza vaccine. CDR3s include the opening cysteine and the closing phenylalanine or tryptophan. The D gene is left open where the match is weak. The size of a clone is reported for some rows only, either as once, few or many, or as a class for expanded clones.

abundance	d_gene	j_gene	v_gene	CDR3nt	CDR3aa
-	-	TRBJ1-6	TRBV2	TGTGCCAGCAGTCCGGGGCAGGGGTCTATTTCACCCCTCCACTTT	CASSPGQGSISPLHF
-	-	TRBJ2-3	TRBV7-9	TGTGCCAGCAGCAAGGACACAGATACGCAGTATTTT	CASSKDTDTQYF
few	TRBD1	TRBJ1-2	TRBV7-2	TGTGCCAGCAGCTTGTCGACAGGGGGTGATGGCTACACCTTC	CASSLSTGGDGYTF
-	TRBD1	TRBJ1-4	TRBV18	TGTGCCAGCTCACCAAATACAGGGGGCGGTGAAAAACTGTTTTTT	CASSPNTGGGEKLFF
-	-	TRBJ2-3	TRBV5-1	TGCGCCAGCGCTTCAGGGCGGGACACAGATACGCAGTATTTT	CASASGRDTDTQYF
few	-	TRBJ2-2	TRBV30	TGTGCCTGGAAGTCAGGGGTCCACACCGGGGAGCTGTTTTTT	CAWKSGVHTGELFF
-	TRBD1	TRBJ1-2	TRBV19	TGTGCCAGTAGATTTTCGGGGACAGAAGAGATCTATGGCTACACCTTC	CASRFSGTEEIYGYTF
-	-	TRBJ2-7	TRBV30	TGTGCCTGGAATGGGAAGGCGACCTACGAGCAGTACTTC	CAWNGKATYEQYF
-	-	TRBJ1-1	TRBV9	TGTGCCAGCAGCGTAGCAGCGGGGGAATTGGCTGAAGCTTTCTTT	CASSVAAGELAEAFF
-	-	TRBJ2-7	TRBV7-8	TGTGCCAGCAGCTTCTTCCCCGGACAGAACTACGAGCAGTACTTC	CASSFFPGQNYEQYF
-	-	TRBJ1-1	TRBV6-6	TGTGCCAGCAGACGGACGGTGAACACTGAAGCTTTCTTT	CASRRTVNTEAFF
-	-	TRBJ1-4	TRBV7-2	TGTGCCAGCAGCTTAGGCCTCACTAATGAAAAACTGTTTTTT	CASSLGLTNEKLFF
-	-	TRBJ1-6	TRBV6-5	TGTGCCAGCACTGTCGGGAAGTACTCACCCCTCCACTTT	CASTVGKYSPLHF
-	TRBD2	TRBJ2-2	TRBV27	TGTGCCAGCAGTCCCCCCCTTAAGGTCGCGGGGGGCACCGGGGAGCTGTTTTTT	CASSPPLKVAGGTGELFF
-	TRBD2	TRBJ2-3	TRBV4-3	TGCGCCAGCAGCCGAGGAGGCGGTAGCGGGGATGGGGGCACAGATACGCAGTATTTT	CASSRGGGSGDGGTDTQYF
few	TRBD1	TRBJ1-5	TRBV19	TGTGCCAGTAGTGCCCCCGGACAGGGGTGGGATCAGCCCCAGCATTTT	CASSAPGQGWDQPQHF
-	-	TRBJ2-5	TRBV5-4	TGTGCCAGCAGCTTCGGGGGTAGACGGGAGACCCAGTACTTC	CASSFGGRRETQYF
-	-	TRBJ1-1	TRBV5-1	TGCGCCAGCAGCTTGGCAGACAGTCCTGAAGCTTTCTTT	CASSLADSPEAFF
-	-	TRBJ2-3	TRBV7-7	TGTGCCAGCAGCCTTGGCCTAGCGAGCACAGATACGCAGTATTTT	CASSLGLASTDTQYF